These 4 T cell receptor beta chains were all obtained from the same sample, sequenced in a study of Ad26.COV2.S vaccination and SARS-CoV-2 variants. Libraries were prepared by immunoSEQ multiplex PCR; TCRdb keeps only in-frame clonotypes and omits some of them. The table lists fewer than 400,000 clones, about 86% of them singletons. As to treatment: roughly 19 received Ad26.COV2.S at low or high dose, single or two shots; five or six received placebo; per-sample allocation not given. The investigators took samples on day 63 after the first vaccine or placebo injection. Sequenced here: peripheral blood, sampled in a trial of Ad26.COV2.S vaccine versus placebo. The source is a person between 18 and 60 years old who received the Ad26.COV2.S COVID-19 vaccine or a placebo.

The V call is TRBV5-1, the J call TRBJ1-2, with TRBD1 identical over 7 bases. V gave up 4 bases and J gave up 4 bases; unmatched junction bases: 7. The CDR3 is 14 residues long. Germline values: CDR1 SGHRS, CDR2 YFSETQ. The CDR3 DNA reads as TGCGCCAGCAGCCTGGGACAGAACCCCTATGGCTACACCTTC. Translation: CASSLGQNPYGYTF.

In this sample, this clone turned up a few times. The chain carries TRBV10-1 and TRBJ2-2, with TRBD1 identical over 7 bases. Trimming took 6 bases from V and 5 from J; bases not matched to a gene: 6. CDR3 size: 14 residues. CDR1 is WNHNN, CDR2 SYGVQD, per germline (reference sequence). In nucleotides, the CDR3 is TGCGCCAGCAGGGCGAACAGGGGAACCGGGGAGCTGTTTTTT. It codes for CASRANRGTGELFF.

This sequence joins TRBV27 and TRBJ1-2; unclear D gene. V was cut by 5 bases and J by 1 base, with 11 bases left in between. The germline V gene has CDR1 MNHEY and CDR2 SMNVEV (reference sequence). This CDR3 is built from 14 residues. The CDR3 region is CASSPPGLNYGYTF. CDR3 DNA: TGTGCCAGCAGTCCACCCGGTCTTAACTATGGCTACACCTTC.

The gene calls are TRBV7-2 and TRBJ2-7, with TRBD1 matching 7 bases. Germline V gene sequence: CDR1 SGHTA, CDR2 FQGNSA. V lost 4 bases to trimming and J lost 4 bases; unmatched junction nucleotides: 4. The length of the CDR3 is 13 residues. CDR3 DNA sequence: TGTGCCAGCAGCTACCGACAGGGTTACGAGCAGTACTTC. Translation gives CASSYRQGYEQYF.